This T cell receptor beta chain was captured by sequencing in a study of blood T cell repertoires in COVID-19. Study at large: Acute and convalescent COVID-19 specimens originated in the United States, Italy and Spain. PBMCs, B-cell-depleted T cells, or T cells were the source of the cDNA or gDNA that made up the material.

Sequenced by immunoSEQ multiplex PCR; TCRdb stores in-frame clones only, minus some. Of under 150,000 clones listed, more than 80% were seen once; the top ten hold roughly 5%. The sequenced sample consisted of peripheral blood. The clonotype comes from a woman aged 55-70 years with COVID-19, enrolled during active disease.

Here the CDR3 reads CASSSRVPNVLTF. As DNA, the CDR3 is TGTGCCAGCAGTTCCCGGGTCCCCAACGTCCTGACTTTC. J is TRBJ2-6 and V is TRBV6-5; no definite D call. Germline CDR1 and CDR2: MNHEY and SVGAGI. The CDR3 covers 13 residues. V lost 4 bases to trimming and J lost 8 bases, with 9 bases between them.